These 3 T cell receptor beta chains were sequenced from one sample in a study of blood T cell repertoires in COVID-19. Produced via immunoSEQ multiplex PCR; TCRdb's table is partial and in-frame only. In the table there are just over 300,000 clones, roughly 90% of which are singletons. The sequencing input was peripheral blood. These receptors originate from a man younger than 35 with active or convalescent COVID-19.

The chain uses TRBV7-3 and TRBJ1-1; D is uncertain. V shed 1 base and J shed 10 bases, with 13 bases lying between them. Germline-derived CDR1 and CDR2 are SGHTA and FQGTGA. This CDR3 comprises 13 residues. CDR3 sequence (DNA): TGTGCCAGCAGCTTAAGTTTGGGGAGTGCAGCTTTCTTT. Protein product: CASSLSLGSAAFF.

This sequence joins TRBV6-6 and TRBJ1-2; TRBD1 matches at 7 bases. Germline CDR1 reads MNHNY; CDR2 reads SVGAGI (reference sequence). The CDR3 runs to 14 residues. The J segment lost 5 bases and the V segment lost 7 bases, leaving 10 bases of the junction unmatched. DNA of the CDR3: TGTGCCAGCACCCTTCTATTGACAGGGTATGGCTACACCTTC. Protein sequence: CASTLLLTGYGYTF.

The chain employs TRBV3-1 (or the pseudogene TRBV3-2) and TRBJ1-6; perhaps TRBD1 as D (5 bases). The germline V gene has CDR1 LGHDT and CDR2 YNNKEL (reference sequence). V was cut by 5 bases and J by 3 bases, with 20 bases left in between. The CDR3 runs to 18 residues. Here the CDR3 DNA reads TGTGCCAGCAGCTTCGGCCCTTTGGGGCTAAACTATAATTCACCCCTCCACTTT. Residues: CASSFGPLGLNYNSPLHF.